The clone carrying this TCR beta chain was recorded once. As handled by the study authors: The authors estimated nucleated cell counts from reference gene primer amplification. Sequencing was performed with immunoSEQ multiplex PCR; in TCRdb, only in-frame clones are kept and a portion is missing. Clone size and the V and J calls come from that table; the DNA yielded D and trimming. The sample includes nearly 350,000 clones, around 91% of them seen just once. The sample is drawn from a study of blood T cell repertoires in COVID-19. Overall study: Samples of COVID-19 (acute and convalescent) were obtained from the United States, Italy and Spain. PBMCs, B-cell-depleted T cells, or T cells provided the cDNA or gDNA that made up the material.

This CDR3 is built from 15 residues. CDR1 is SQVTM, CDR2 ANQGSEA, per germline. J was trimmed by 8 bases and V by 2 bases; bases with no gene match: 10. V and J are TRBV29-1 and TRBJ2-1; 9 bases align to TRBD2. This sequence was found in a woman between 18 and 30 years old who had recovered from COVID-19. Sequencing was carried out using peripheral blood. CDR3 amino acids: CSVEIAGVGLYEQFF. The CDR3 DNA reads TGCAGCGTTGAAATAGCGGGAGTCGGTTTGTATGAGCAGTTCTTC.